The rows below give T cell receptor beta chains drawn from one sample of a study of shared clonotypes between healthy human individuals. Data came from immunoSEQ multiplex PCR; TCRdb stores just in-frame clones and leaves some out. The data show almost 750,000 clones, over 60% seen once. The sequenced sample consisted of memory CD4+ T cells sorted from blood. Every receptor here comes from a woman aged 25 to 45 in good health. Both conserved end residues are part of each CDR3. D genes are given only for firm matches. Expanded clones get a size class; other rows say once, few or many, or leave the size out.

CDR3: CASSQAFRAAYGYTF
DNA: TGCGCCAGCAGCCAAGCCTTCCGGGCCGCCTATGGCTACACCTTC
J: TRBJ1-2
D: NA
size: few
V: TRBV4-1

CDR3: CASSPRQRALHDEQFF
DNA: TGTGCCAGCAGCCCCCGACAGCGGGCCCTGCATGATGAGCAGTTCTTC
J: TRBJ2-1
D: NA
size: NA
V: TRBV7-9

CDR3: CASSRGLSLYEQYF
DNA: TGTGCCAGCAGTAGAGGACTTTCTCTCTACGAGCAGTACTTC
J: TRBJ2-7
D: NA
size: NA
V: TRBV28

CDR3: CASSVAQGTEAFF
DNA: TGTGCCAGCAGCGTAGCTCAGGGCACTGAAGCTTTCTTT
J: TRBJ1-1
D: NA
size: NA
V: TRBV9

CDR3: CASSPLAGGPRTDTQYF
DNA: TGTGCCAGCAGCCCCCTAGCGGGAGGGCCCCGCACAGATACGCAGTATTTT
J: TRBJ2-3
D: TRBD2
size: NA
V: TRBV2

CDR3: CSVYGTEAFF
DNA: TGCAGCGTTTACGGCACTGAAGCTTTCTTT
J: TRBJ1-1
D: NA
size: NA
V: TRBV29-1

CDR3: CASSLIRGSGNTIYF
DNA: TGTGCCAGCAGCTTAATCAGGGGATCTGGAAACACCATATATTTT
J: TRBJ1-3
D: NA
size: NA
V: TRBV11-2

CDR3: CASSFTSGNPSGELFF
DNA: TGCGCCAGCAGCTTTACTAGCGGGAATCCAAGCGGGGAGCTGTTTTTT
J: TRBJ2-2
D: TRBD2
size: NA
V: TRBV5-1

CDR3: CASRLDHHEQYF
DNA: TGTGCAAGTCGCTTAGACCACCACGAGCAGTACTTC
J: TRBJ2-7
D: NA
size: NA
V: TRBV12-2

CDR3: CASGRVDQETQYF
DNA: TGTGCCAGTGGGAGGGTAGACCAAGAGACCCAGTACTTC
J: TRBJ2-5
D: TRBD2
size: NA
V: TRBV7-9

CDR3: CASSLGTLTDTQYF
DNA: TGTGCCAGCAGCTTAGGGACGCTCACAGATACGCAGTATTTT
J: TRBJ2-3
D: NA
size: NA
V: TRBV7-9

CDR3: CASRLGFIDGTGELFF
DNA: TGTGCCAGCAGACTAGGGTTCATAGACGGGACCGGGGAGCTGTTTTTT
J: TRBJ2-2
D: NA
size: few
V: TRBV27

CDR3: CASSPRPDAGDNEQFF
DNA: TGTGCCAGCTCCCCCCGCCCGGACGCAGGAGACAATGAGCAGTTCTTC
J: TRBJ2-1
D: NA
size: NA
V: TRBV18

CDR3: CASSTGLAGVETQYF
DNA: TGTGCCAGCAGTACGGGACTAGCGGGAGTGGAGACCCAGTACTTC
J: TRBJ2-5
D: TRBD2
size: NA
V: TRBV6-5

CDR3: CASSYSPASGNYEQYF
DNA: TGTGCCAGCAGTTACTCCCCAGCTAGCGGGAACTACGAGCAGTACTTC
J: TRBJ2-7
D: TRBD2
size: NA
V: TRBV6-6

CDR3: CASSPRTGGLHGYTF
DNA: TGTGCCAGCAGTCCCCGAACAGGGGGCTTGCATGGCTACACCTTC
J: TRBJ1-2
D: TRBD1
size: NA
V: TRBV28

CDR3: CASSFQGYGYTF
DNA: TGTGCCAGCAGCTTTCAGGGCTATGGCTACACCTTC
J: TRBJ1-2
D: NA
size: few
V: TRBV5-6

CDR3: CASRSPGQGWGNTIYF
DNA: TGTGCCAGCAGATCTCCGGGACAGGGATGGGGAAACACCATATATTTT
J: TRBJ1-3
D: TRBD1
size: few
V: TRBV28

CDR3: CASSRDFSGQPQHF
DNA: TGTGCCAGCAGTCGAGATTTCTCAGGTCAGCCCCAGCATTTT
J: TRBJ1-5
D: NA
size: NA
V: TRBV6-1

CDR3: CASSQDQLGGGREQYF
DNA: TGCGCCAGCAGCCAAGATCAACTTGGAGGAGGGAGGGAGCAGTACTTC
J: TRBJ2-7
D: NA
size: NA
V: TRBV4-1

CDR3: CASSTPETYEQYF
DNA: TGTGCCAGCAGCACCCCGGAAACCTACGAGCAGTACTTC
J: TRBJ2-7
D: NA
size: once
V: TRBV6-1

CDR3: CAISVSTSEGGELFF
DNA: TGTGCCATCAGTGTCTCGACTAGCGAGGGCGGGGAGCTGTTTTTT
J: TRBJ2-2
D: TRBD2
size: NA
V: TRBV10-3

CDR3: CASLTPGPSYEQYF
DNA: TGTGCCAGTCTTACTCCGGGTCCCTCCTACGAGCAGTACTTC
J: TRBJ2-7
D: NA
size: NA
V: TRBV25-1

CDR3: CASSFGQGTDTQYF
DNA: TGTGCCAGCAGTTTTGGACAGGGCACAGATACGCAGTATTTT
J: TRBJ2-3
D: TRBD1
size: NA
V: TRBV5-4

CDR3: CASRETGSSYEQYF
DNA: TGTGCCAGCAGGGAGACAGGGAGCTCCTACGAGCAGTACTTC
J: TRBJ2-7
D: TRBD1
size: NA
V: TRBV2

CDR3: CASGGQGARYPNEKLFF
DNA: TGCGCCAGCGGCGGACAGGGGGCGCGTTATCCTAATGAAAAACTGTTTTTT
J: TRBJ1-4
D: TRBD1
size: once
V: TRBV10-2

CDR3: CASSFTGGGDYTEAFF
DNA: TGCGCCAGCAGCTTTACAGGGGGCGGGGACTACACTGAAGCTTTCTTT
J: TRBJ1-1
D: TRBD1
size: NA
V: TRBV5-1

CDR3: CASRVGQGETQYF
DNA: TGCGCCAGCAGAGTCGGTCAGGGAGAGACCCAGTACTTC
J: TRBJ2-5
D: NA
size: NA
V: TRBV5-1

CDR3: CASSGGTGDLETQYF
DNA: TGTGCCAGCAGTGGGGGGACAGGGGATTTGGAGACCCAGTACTTC
J: TRBJ2-5
D: TRBD1
size: NA
V: TRBV25-1

CDR3: CSGGLAGVDEQFF
DNA: TGCAGCGGGGGACTAGCGGGAGTGGATGAGCAGTTCTTC
J: TRBJ2-1
D: TRBD2
size: NA
V: TRBV29-1

CDR3: CASSGRTGGTGELFF
DNA: TGTGCCAGCAGTGGACGGACAGGGGGAACCGGGGAGCTGTTTTTT
J: TRBJ2-2
D: TRBD1
size: NA
V: TRBV6-1

CDR3: CATGLAGVEETQYF
DNA: TGCGCCACTGGGCTAGCGGGTGTGGAGGAGACCCAGTACTTC
J: TRBJ2-5
D: TRBD2
size: few
V: TRBV10-2

CDR3: CATSEVKNTGELFF
DNA: TGTGCCACCAGCGAGGTAAAGAACACCGGGGAGCTGTTTTTT
J: TRBJ2-2
D: NA
size: once
V: TRBV15

CDR3: CASSLDEQGAKPDTQYF
DNA: TGTGCCAGCAGCTTAGATGAACAGGGGGCTAAGCCAGATACGCAGTATTTT
J: TRBJ2-3
D: TRBD1
size: once
V: TRBV11-2

CDR3: CASSGRTSPDEQFF
DNA: TGTGCCAGCAGCGGACGGACCTCCCCGGATGAGCAGTTCTTC
J: TRBJ2-1
D: NA
size: NA
V: TRBV13

CDR3: CASSSRSVNSGNTIYF
DNA: TGTGCCAGCAGCTCGAGATCAGTCAACTCTGGAAACACCATATATTTT
J: TRBJ1-3
D: NA
size: NA
V: TRBV5-4

CDR3: CASSYLGSGEKLFF
DNA: TGTGCCAGCAGTTATCTCGGTTCCGGAGAAAAACTGTTTTTT
J: TRBJ1-4
D: NA
size: NA
V: TRBV6-6

CDR3: CASRMSLIPGELFF
DNA: TGTGCCAGCAGGATGAGCCTTATCCCGGGGGAGCTGTTTTTT
J: TRBJ2-2
D: NA
size: NA
V: TRBV5-6

CDR3: CASRPPEQGIGEQYF
DNA: TGCGCCAGCAGACCCCCGGAACAGGGGATCGGCGAGCAGTACTTC
J: TRBJ2-7
D: TRBD1
size: NA
V: TRBV5-1

CDR3: CASSSGTGTEAFF
DNA: TGTGCCAGCAGTTCAGGGACGGGCACTGAAGCTTTCTTT
J: TRBJ1-1
D: NA
size: NA
V: TRBV28

CDR3: CASSLYGQWKVHYGYTF
DNA: TGTGCCAGCAGTTTATATGGACAATGGAAGGTTCATTATGGCTACACCTTC
J: TRBJ1-2
D: NA
size: NA
V: TRBV28

CDR3: CASSLERTSGRALPGELFF
DNA: TGTGCCAGCAGCTTAGAAAGGACTAGCGGGAGGGCCTTGCCCGGGGAGCTGTTTTTT
J: TRBJ2-2
D: TRBD2
size: NA
V: TRBV7-9

CDR3: CSVNRGETQYF
DNA: TGCAGCGTTAACCGCGGAGAGACCCAGTACTTC
J: TRBJ2-5
D: NA
size: NA
V: TRBV29-1

CDR3: CASSLNPAGYPYEQYF
DNA: TGTGCCAGCAGTTTAAATCCAGCGGGCTACCCCTACGAGCAGTACTTC
J: TRBJ2-7
D: NA
size: NA
V: TRBV28

CDR3: CAWRRGTGDYEQYF
DNA: TGTGCCTGGAGGCGGGGGACAGGGGACTACGAGCAGTACTTC
J: TRBJ2-7
D: TRBD1
size: NA
V: TRBV30

CDR3: CASSLGWLTGNIQYF
DNA: TGTGCCAGCAGCTTGGGGTGGCTAACCGGCAACATTCAGTACTTC
J: TRBJ2-4
D: NA
size: NA
V: TRBV5-6

CDR3: CASSELYGYTF
DNA: TGTGCCAGCAGTGAGTTGTATGGCTACACCTTC
J: TRBJ1-2
D: NA
size: NA
V: TRBV2

CDR3: CASSQVGSSGREQYF
DNA: TGTGCCAGCAGCCAAGTGGGGAGCAGTGGGAGAGAGCAGTACTTC
J: TRBJ2-7
D: NA
size: NA
V: TRBV4-2

CDR3: CASSSSGTTFYNEQFF
DNA: TGTGCCAGCAGCTCCTCCGGGACTACGTTCTACAATGAGCAGTTCTTC
J: TRBJ2-1
D: TRBD2
size: NA
V: TRBV11-1

CDR3: CASSLSKRGVQPQHF
DNA: TGTGCCAGCAGTTTAAGTAAACGGGGTGTTCAGCCCCAGCATTTT
J: TRBJ1-5
D: NA
size: NA
V: TRBV28

CDR3: CASSLGLTTFGRNEQFF
DNA: TGTGCCAGCAGCCTCGGACTGACGACCTTCGGGAGGAATGAGCAGTTCTTC
J: TRBJ2-1
D: TRBD2
size: many
V: TRBV27